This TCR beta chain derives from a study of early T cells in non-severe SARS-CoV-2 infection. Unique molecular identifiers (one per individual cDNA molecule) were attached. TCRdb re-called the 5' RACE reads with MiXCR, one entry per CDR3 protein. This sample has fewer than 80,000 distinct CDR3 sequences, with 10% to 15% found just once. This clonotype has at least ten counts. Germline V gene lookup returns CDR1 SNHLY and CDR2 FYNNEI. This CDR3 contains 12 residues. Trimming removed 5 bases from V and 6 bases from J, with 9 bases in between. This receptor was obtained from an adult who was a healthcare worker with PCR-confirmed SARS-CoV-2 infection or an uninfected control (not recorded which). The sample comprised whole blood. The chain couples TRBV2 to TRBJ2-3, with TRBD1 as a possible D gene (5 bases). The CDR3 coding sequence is TGTGCCAGCAGTCGGACAACCGATACGCAGTATTTT. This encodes CASSRTTDTQYF. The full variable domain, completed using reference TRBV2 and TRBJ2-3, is EPEVTQTPSHQVTQMGQEVILRCVPISNHLYFYWYRQILGQKVEFLVSFYNNEISEKSEIFDDQFSVERPDGSNFTLKIRSTKLEDSAMYFCASSRTTDTQYFGPGTRLTVL.